A selection of T cell receptor beta chains follows, all from one sample in a study of T cell repertoires in cytomegalovirus infection. Their cognate antigens are unknown. TCRdb itself ran the reads through MiXCR, one entry per CDR3 protein. The table shows about 130,000 distinct CDR3 sequences, with 20% to 30% occurring only once. Sequencing was performed on PBMCs, sequenced either directly or after in vitro stimulation (not recorded which). The receptors stem from a human donor in good health (CMV status not recorded). Some clones in this sample may be carry-over from other donors' samples. The CDR3 runs from the conserved cysteine through the conserved F or W. A D gene is named only where the DNA matches it firmly. Size is stated for part of the rows, as once, few or many counts, or as a class when the clone is expanded.

D | J | size | V | CDR3 | DNA
- | TRBJ1-4 | - | TRBV27 | CASSPTTGGAREKLFF | TGTGCCAGCAGTCCTACTACGGGGGGCGCAAGGGAAAAACTGTTTTTT
- | TRBJ1-6 | - | TRBV6-5 | CASSFVQGLSNSPLHF | TGTGCCAGCAGCTTCGTTCAGGGACTGTCAAATTCACCCCTCCACTTT
- | TRBJ1-6 | few | TRBV11-1 | CASSPQGSPLHF | TGTGCCAGCAGCCCGCAAGGCTCACCCCTCCACTTT
- | TRBJ1-1 | many | TRBV28 | CASIDGGTTEAFF | TGTGCCAGCATCGATGGTGGGACCACTGAAGCTTTCTTT
TRBD1 | TRBJ2-1 | - | TRBV12-3/TRBV12-4 | CASSITVRGHWEQFF | TGTGCCAGCAGTATAACGGTCAGGGGGCATTGGGAGCAGTTCTTC
- | TRBJ1-5 | - | TRBV19 | CASGSSFSNQPQHF | TGTGCCAGTGGTTCCTCATTTAGCAATCAGCCCCAGCATTTT
- | TRBJ1-1 | few | TRBV11-3 | CASSLREATEAFF | TGTGCCAGCAGCTTAAGGGAAGCAACTGAAGCTTTCTTT
- | TRBJ1-6 | few | TRBV27 | CASSPNRVSPLHF | TGTGCCAGCAGTCCAAACAGGGTTTCACCCCTCCACTTT
- | TRBJ1-3 | - | TRBV19 | CASTAGGFGNTIYF | TGTGCCAGTACCGCCGGGGGTTTCGGAAACACCATATATTTT
TRBD2 | TRBJ2-2 | many | TRBV7-2 | CASSFERERNTGELFF | TGTGCCAGCAGCTTCGAGCGGGAGCGAAACACCGGGGAGCTGTTTTTT
- | TRBJ1-5 | few | TRBV15 | CATSRDGSNQPQHF | TGTGCCACCAGCAGAGATGGTAGCAATCAGCCCCAGCATTTT
- | TRBJ2-3 | few | TRBV7-2 | CASSLASLADTQYF | TGTGCCAGCAGCTTAGCGAGCCTAGCGGATACGCAGTATTTT
- | TRBJ2-1 | few | TRBV11-2 | CASTPSLAQEQFF | TGTGCCAGCACCCCCAGTTTAGCTCAAGAGCAGTTCTTC
TRBD1 | TRBJ1-3 | few | TRBV4-1 | CASSQGTGLGSGNTIYF | TGCGCCAGCAGCCAAGGGACAGGGTTGGGGTCTGGAAACACCATATATTTT
- | TRBJ2-1 | - | TRBV19 | CASSIGPHEQFF | TGTGCCAGTAGTATAGGGCCCCATGAGCAGTTCTTC
- | TRBJ1-3 | - | TRBV20-1 | CSARDPASHSGNTIYF | TGCAGTGCTAGAGATCCCGCCAGTCACTCTGGAAACACCATATATTTT
TRBD2 | TRBJ2-1 | few | TRBV6-2/TRBV6-3 | CASRTSGASYNEQFF | TGTGCCAGCAGGACTAGCGGGGCCTCCTACAATGAGCAGTTCTTC
- | TRBJ2-2 | many | TRBV7-9 | CASSPRGAGTSNTGELFF | TGTGCCAGCAGCCCCAGGGGGGCCGGGACTTCGAACACCGGGGAGCTGTTTTTT
- | TRBJ1-2 | - | TRBV19 | CASISIPQTFYGYTF | TGTGCCAGTATTTCCATACCACAGACGTTCTATGGCTACACCTTC
- | TRBJ1-1 | - | TRBV6-6 | CASSPDHRQMNTEAFF | TGTGCCAGCTCCCCAGACCACCGACAGATGAACACTGAAGCTTTCTTT
- | TRBJ1-1 | - | TRBV29-1 | CSVVGGPREAFF | TGCAGCGTTGTGGGGGGACCTCGGGAAGCTTTCTTT
- | TRBJ1-1 | - | TRBV6-2/TRBV6-3 | CASSYLLVPPTEAFF | TGTGCCAGCAGTTACTTATTAGTTCCCCCCACTGAAGCTTTCTTT
TRBD2 | TRBJ2-7 | - | TRBV15 | CATSDGWPGRTSGPSYEQYF | TGTGCCACCAGCGACGGCTGGCCCGGACGTACTAGCGGCCCATCCTACGAGCAGTACTTC
TRBD2 | TRBJ2-3 | few | TRBV11-2 | CASSLKTSGSTQYF | TGTGCCAGCAGCCTCAAGACTAGCGGGAGTACGCAGTATTTT
TRBD2 | TRBJ2-1 | - | TRBV7-8 | CASSLSRTSGSYNEQFF | TGTGCCAGCAGCTTATCCCGGACTAGCGGCTCCTACAATGAGCAGTTCTTC
- | TRBJ1-4 | few | TRBV7-9 | CASSLDTAAEEKLFF | TGTGCCAGCAGCTTAGACACGGCGGCCGAAGAAAAACTGTTTTTT
- | TRBJ2-3 | - | TRBV6-6 | CASNAGWGRDTQFF | TGTGCCAGCAACGCGGGATGGGGTAGAGATACGCAGTTTTTT
- | TRBJ1-3 | - | TRBV6-5 | CASSYLGADGNTIYF | TGTGCCAGCAGTTACCTAGGGGCGGATGGAAACACCATATATTTT
- | TRBJ1-2 | - | TRBV10-3 | CAISESTRTTNYGYTF | TGTGCCATCAGTGAGTCGACCCGGACAACGAACTATGGCTACACCTTC
- | TRBJ2-3 | once | TRBV6-4 | CASSRETSTDTQYF | TGTGCCAGCAGTAGGGAAACTAGCACAGATACGCAGTATTTT
TRBD2 | TRBJ2-1 | few | TRBV2 | CASRGLAGYNEQFF | TGTGCCAGCAGGGGACTAGCGGGGTACAATGAGCAGTTCTTC
- | TRBJ1-1 | few | TRBV7-9 | CASSLNEPGEAFF | TGTGCCAGCAGCTTAAATGAGCCTGGGGAAGCTTTCTTT
- | TRBJ1-1 | many | TRBV7-2 | CASRPRVRDTEAFF | TGTGCCAGCAGACCGAGGGTTAGGGACACTGAAGCTTTCTTT
TRBD2 | TRBJ2-5 | - | TRBV2 | CASSRTSGQETQYF | TGTGCCAGCAGTAGGACTAGCGGGCAAGAGACCCAGTACTTC
- | TRBJ2-1 | - | TRBV10-3 | CAIQGTSYEQFF | TGTGCCATACAAGGGACCAGCTATGAGCAGTTCTTC
TRBD1 | TRBJ2-2 | - | TRBV6-1 | CASSGTGTGAPGELFF | TGTGCCAGCAGTGGGACCGGGACAGGGGCCCCCGGGGAGCTGTTTTTT
- | TRBJ2-5 | many | TRBV7-2 | CASSLGSTGTQYF | TGTGCCAGCAGCTTAGGAAGCACCGGGACCCAGTACTTC
TRBD2 | TRBJ2-3 | - | TRBV28 | CASSLGPASGTDTQYF | TGTGCCAGCAGTTTGGGCCCCGCTAGCGGGACAGATACGCAGTATTTT
TRBD2 | TRBJ2-1 | few | TRBV20-1 | CSATGTSGSGTLNEQFF | TGCAGTGCAACCGGGACTAGCGGGTCGGGAACCCTCAATGAGCAGTTCTTC
TRBD2 | TRBJ2-1 | - | TRBV20-1 | CSARGGSSYNEQFF | TGCAGTGCTAGGGGAGGGAGCTCCTACAATGAGCAGTTCTTC
- | TRBJ1-1 | - | TRBV6-5 | CASSYYGEAFF | TGTGCCAGCAGTTACTACGGTGAAGCTTTCTTT